A single sample is the source of the 5 T cell receptor beta chains below, sequenced in a study of cytomegalovirus exposure and HLA in healthy donors. PCR employed 60 Vbeta and 13 Jbeta primers. The data were produced by immunoSEQ multiplex PCR, yet TCRdb's version contains in-frame clones alone and is incomplete. In the table there are about 97,000 clones, about 80% of which are singletons. The source material was PBMCs. Receptors were obtained from a male donor in good health and CMV-seropositive.

Worth noting for this clone: A junction boundary mismatches the germline segment, possibly from a read error. The rearrangement links TRBV18 to TRBJ1-2; D unclear. CDR1 and CDR2 from the germline V gene are KGHSH and LQKENI. The CDR3 sequence is 17 residues long. The CDR3: CDSSPPEAVSMHYGYTF. The CDR3, as DNA: TGTGACAGCTCACCACCGGAGGCCGTGAGCATGCACTATGGCTACACCTTC.

In DNA, the CDR3 is TGTGCCAGTAGTATAGTACTAGCCTACGAGCAGTACTTC. It is translated as CASSIVLAYEQYF. The gene calls are TRBV19 and TRBJ2-7, with D possibly matching TRBD2 (5 bases). The CDR3 is 13 amino acids. Per the germline V gene, CDR1 is LNHDA and CDR2 is SQIVND (reference sequence). The ends were cut back, 1 base at V and 2 bases at J, with 6 bases in the middle.

J is TRBJ2-1 and V is TRBV29-1; TRBD1 might be the D (6 bases). This CDR3 is built from 13 residues. V dropped 4 bases and J dropped 7 bases, with 14 bases sitting between them. Germline loops: CDR1 SQVTM, CDR2 ANQGSEA. The CDR3 region is CSVVAVGTNEQFF. The CDR3 nucleotides are TGCAGCGTTGTGGCTGTAGGGACAAATGAGCAGTTCTTC.

V usage is TRBV5-1 and J usage is TRBJ1-2, with 7 bases matching TRBD1. Looked up from germline, CDR1 is SGHRS and CDR2 is YFSETQ. V trimming: 4 bases; J trimming: 8 bases; junction bases outside the gene matches: 8. This CDR3 region has 13 residues. This CDR3 reads CASSPTGQQGYTF. CDR3 bases: TGCGCCAGCAGCCCGACAGGGCAGCAGGGCTACACCTTC.

V gene TRBV30 combines with J gene TRBJ1-2; 8 bases are shared with TRBD1. Germline trimming cut 0 bases from V and 10 bases from J; bases unmatched to any gene: 10. The CDR3 totals 14 residues. The germline V gene has CDR1 GTSNPN and CDR2 SVGIG (reference sequence). The CDR3 here is CAWSVQGQGLLYTF. For the CDR3, the DNA is TGTGCCTGGAGTGTACAAGGACAGGGCCTGCTCTACACCTTC.